Listed below are T cell receptor beta chains from one sample, sequenced in a study of T cell responses to AZD1222 COVID-19 vaccine. Sequencing used immunoSEQ multiplex PCR; TCRdb keeps in-frame clones, though not all of them. This table holds approximately 170,000 clones, around 90% found once. The sequenced sample was peripheral blood, obtained 28 days after the second AZD1222 dose. The receptors derive from an adult who received the AZD1222 COVID-19 vaccine. Both conserved end residues are part of each CDR3. The D gene is left open where the match is weak. Not every row has a clone size; where given, it reads once, few, many or a size class.

V gene	J gene	D gene	clone size	CDR3 DNA	CDR3 protein
TRBV27	TRBJ1-2	.	.	TGTGCCAGCAGTTTACAGGGAAACTATGGCTACACCTTC	CASSLQGNYGYTF
TRBV5-1	TRBJ2-7	.	.	TGCGCCAGCAGCTTGGGCCCCAGCTCCTACGAGCAGTACTTC	CASSLGPSSYEQYF
TRBV9	TRBJ1-2	.	.	TGTGCCAGCAGCGTAGGAAAGGGGGACTATGGCTACACCTTC	CASSVGKGDYGYTF
TRBV5-4	TRBJ2-5	.	.	TGTGCCAGCAGCACCGGTCCAACAGGGTTCCAAGAGACCCAGTACTTC	CASSTGPTGFQETQYF
TRBV7-9	TRBJ1-3	.	.	TGTGCCAGCAGCTTAGCTGGAAACACCATATATTTT	CASSLAGNTIYF
TRBV3-1/TRBV3-2	TRBJ1-3	.	.	TGTGCCAGCAGCGATCGGGGTTCGAGCTCTGGAAACACCATATATTTT	CASSDRGSSSGNTIYF
TRBV27	TRBJ2-3	.	.	TGTGCCAGCAGTCCCTCACTGACAGATACGCAGTATTTT	CASSPSLTDTQYF
TRBV9	TRBJ2-3	TRBD1	.	TGTGCCAGCAGCGTAGAGGGACAGGGACTAAGCACAGATACGCAGTATTTT	CASSVEGQGLSTDTQYF
TRBV6-6	TRBJ1-2	.	once	TGTGCCAGCAGTTACTCGTCGGGGGGTGGCTACACCTTC	CASSYSSGGGYTF
TRBV5-1	TRBJ1-2	TRBD1	once	TGCGCCAGCAGCTTGGCGGGGAACAGGGGGCTCTATGGCTACACCTTC	CASSLAGNRGLYGYTF
TRBV3-1/TRBV3-2	TRBJ1-2	.	.	TGTGCCAGCAGCCCAATGCCGGGGCCTTGGGGCTACACCTTC	CASSPMPGPWGYTF
TRBV7-2	TRBJ1-1	TRBD1	.	TGTGCCAGCAGATTGGACAGGGGCGGCACTGAAGCTTTCTTT	CASRLDRGGTEAFF
TRBV2	TRBJ2-7	.	.	TGTGCGAGCGCGGGGGCGAGGTCGTACGAGCAGTACTTC	CASAGARSYEQYF
TRBV21-1	TRBJ2-7	.	.	TGTGCCAGCAGCCCCGGACAGGGCGACGAGCAGTACTTC	CASSPGQGDEQYF
TRBV4-1	TRBJ1-2	.	.	TGCGCCAGCAGCCAACCGACAGGTCCTAACTATGGCTACACCTTC	CASSQPTGPNYGYTF
TRBV5-7	TRBJ1-4	.	.	TGTGCCAGCAGCCAAAACCGACCAACTAATGAAAAACTGTTTTTT	CASSQNRPTNEKLFF
TRBV5-4	TRBJ1-4	.	.	TGTGCCAGCAGCTGGGGGGAGGGAAAACTGTTTTTT	CASSWGEGKLFF
TRBV18	TRBJ2-7	.	.	TGTGCCAGCTCATTGCAGGCATTCTACGAGCAGTACTTC	CASSLQAFYEQYF
TRBV4-1	TRBJ2-2	TRBD2	.	TGCGCCAGCAGCTACCTGGGCAAGCGGGGGGGCACCGGGGAGCTGTTTTTT	CASSYLGKRGGTGELFF
TRBV7-9	TRBJ1-6	.	few	TGTGCCAGCAGCCTCTTTCGGGGCGGAAATAATTCACCCCTCCACTTT	CASSLFRGGNNSPLHF